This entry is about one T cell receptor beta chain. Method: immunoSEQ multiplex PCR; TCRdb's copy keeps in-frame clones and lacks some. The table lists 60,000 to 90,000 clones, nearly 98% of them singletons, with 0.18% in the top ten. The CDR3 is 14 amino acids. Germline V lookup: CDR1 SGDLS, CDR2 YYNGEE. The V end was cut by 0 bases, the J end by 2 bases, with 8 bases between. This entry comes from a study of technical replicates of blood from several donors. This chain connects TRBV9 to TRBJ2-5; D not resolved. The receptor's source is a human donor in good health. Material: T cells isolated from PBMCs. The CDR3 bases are TGTGCCAGCAGCGTAGGAGAAAAACAAGAGACCCAGTACTTC. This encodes CASSVGEKQETQYF.